A selection of T cell receptor beta chains follows, all from one sample in a study of response to subunit inactivated influenza vaccine. Via MiXCR, TCRdb re-called the RT-PCR reads, giving one row per CDR3 protein. The profile shows 450,000 to 500,000 distinct CDR3 sequences, around 9.9% of them singletons. The source material was PBMCs from blood, sampled 40 to 50 days after vaccination. The receptors here all came from a man aged 50 to 60 who received an inactivated influenza vaccine. CDR3s include the opening cysteine and the closing phenylalanine or tryptophan. D genes are given only for firm matches. Size values are once, few and many counts, or a class for expanded clones, and some rows have none.

TRBV12-3/TRBV12-4,TRBJ1-2,.,.,TGTGCCAGCAGACTCGCTAGTAGTTCCTATGGCTACACCTTC,CASRLASSSYGYTF
TRBV4-1,TRBJ2-5,.,TRBD1,TGCGCCAGCAGCTTGCAGACAGGGGGCGTTGAAGAGACCCAGTACTTC,CASSLQTGGVEETQYF
TRBV14,TRBJ2-1,few,TRBD2,TGTGCCAGCAGCCAAGGTAGCGGGAGATCTAATGAGCAGTTCTTC,CASSQGSGRSNEQFF
TRBV7-8,TRBJ2-4,.,.,TGTGCCAGCAGCTTGAACAGCCTAGCCAAAAACATTCAGTACTTC,CASSLNSLAKNIQYF
TRBV12-3/TRBV12-4,TRBJ2-5,.,TRBD2,TGTGCCAGCAGTTCGACTCCGGGACTAGCGAGTTCGGAGACCCAGTACTTC,CASSSTPGLASSETQYF
TRBV4-3,TRBJ2-2,.,TRBD1,TGCGCCAGCAGCCGAGACAGGGACACCGGGGAGCTGTTTTTT,CASSRDRDTGELFF
TRBV3-1,TRBJ2-7,.,TRBD1,TGTGCCAGCAGCAGAGGACCGGGACAGGGGACGTACGAGCAGTACTTC,CASSRGPGQGTYEQYF
TRBV25-1,TRBJ2-4,many,.,TGTGCCAGCAGTGAAGGGTCCAGGGTTCGGAAAAACATTCAGTACTTC,CASSEGSRVRKNIQYF
TRBV12-3/TRBV12-4,TRBJ1-1,.,.,TGTGCCAGCAGCAACAGTAGGAACACTGAAGCTTTCTTT,CASSNSRNTEAFF
TRBV12-3/TRBV12-4,TRBJ2-3,few,TRBD2,TGTGCCAGCAGCCGTGGACTAGTCCTAGAGGGCACAGATACGCAGTATTTT,CASSRGLVLEGTDTQYF
TRBV20-1,TRBJ1-1,few,.,TGCAGTGCCCTAATTGGGGGGCCCACTGAAGCTTTCTTT,CSALIGGPTEAFF
TRBV15,TRBJ2-2,few,.,TGTGCCACCAGCAGAGATAGTGGAGCAGTGACGACCGGGGAGCTGTTTTTT,CATSRDSGAVTTGELFF
TRBV6-1,TRBJ2-2,few,.,TGTGCCAGCAGACCGAACAGGGACGCCGGGGAGCTGTTTTTT,CASRPNRDAGELFF
TRBV20-1,TRBJ1-1,few,.,TGCAGTGCTAAGGGCCTCATGAACACTGAAGCTTTCTTT,CSAKGLMNTEAFF
TRBV12-3/TRBV12-4,TRBJ1-1,many,.,TGTGCCAGCAGGCAGGTCACTGAAGCTTTCTTT,CASRQVTEAFF
TRBV11-1,TRBJ2-2,many,.,TGTGCCAGCAGCAAACTAGGAAGGGCCACCGGGGAGCTGTTTTTT,CASSKLGRATGELFF
TRBV14,TRBJ2-3,few,.,TGTGCCAGCAGCCAAGTTGCAGCGGAGACAGATACGCAGTATTTT,CASSQVAAETDTQYF